Presented here are 4 T cell receptor beta chains from one specimen sequenced in a study of blood T cells in healthy people across ages. The authors ran a second PCR of roughly 7 to 11 cycles using a sample-barcoded 5' primer and a J-beta primer mix. TCRdb itself ran the 5' RACE reads through MiXCR, one entry per CDR3 protein. The sample includes 800,000 to 950,000 distinct CDR3 sequences, around 48% seen only once; the top ten take around 15%. The sequenced sample was blood. The receptors originated from a man aged 25-45 years in good health.

The J gene is TRBJ2-3, the V gene TRBV15; D possibly matches TRBD1 or TRBD2 (5 bases each). The V end was cut by 0 bases, the J end by 7 bases, with 11 bases between. The CDR3 runs 14 residues. CDR1 and CDR2 from the germline V gene are LNHNV and YYDKDF (reference sequence). CDR3 in amino acids: CATSRDIGAYTQYF. The CDR3 DNA reads TGTGCCACCAGCAGAGATATCGGGGCTTATACGCAGTATTTT.

This chain connects TRBV6-5 to TRBJ2-1; the D gene is possibly TRBD2 (5 bases). Trimming pared 2 bases from V and 5 bases from J, leaving 10 bases between. The CDR3 contains 14 residues. The germline CDR1 and CDR2 sequences are MNHEY and SVGAGI. CDR3 region: CASSYGSVDNEQFF. CDR3 sequence (DNA): TGTGCCAGCAGTTACGGTAGCGTCGACAATGAGCAGTTCTTC.

V is TRBV7-9 and J is TRBJ1-1, with D unclear. The CDR3 consists of 12 residues. Germline loops: CDR1 SEHNR, CDR2 FQNEAQ (reference sequence). Trimming left V 5 bases short and J 4 bases short, with 8 bases between. The CDR3 reads CASSQDFTEAFF. Written as DNA, the CDR3 is TGTGCCAGCAGCCAGGACTTCACTGAAGCTTTCTTT.

The genes are TRBV6-1 and TRBJ1-1; no reliable D call. This CDR3 contains 13 residues. The germline V and J ends were trimmed by 2 bases and 4 bases, with 8 bases remaining between them. Per the germline V gene, CDR1 is MNHNS and CDR2 is SASEGT. The CDR3 loop is CASSEFGLTEAFF. The CDR3 DNA is TGTGCCAGCAGTGAATTCGGCCTCACTGAAGCTTTCTTT.